Listed here are 13 T cell receptor beta chains from one sample, sequenced in a study of tumor-infiltrating lymphocytes in primary liver carcinoma. TCR beta cDNA came from about 0.55 ug total RNA, primed with a constant-region primer. Nested multiplex PCR, run for three rounds with slightly modified ARM-PCR, yielded TCR beta libraries. With TRBV1-TRBV30 forward primers and a C-beta reverse primer, the first two PCR rounds were run for nine to eleven cycles each. TCRdb reprocessed the multiplex PCR reads via MiXCR and lists one record per CDR3 protein. The table has around 79,000 distinct CDR3 sequences, 69% seen once; the top ten hold approximately 26%. From unsorted bulk tissue weighing about 20-32 mg, DNA and RNA were co-extracted. Specimen: tumor-adjacent normal liver tissue. The receptor set was obtained from a man between 40 and 49 years old with primary liver carcinoma and hepatitis B virus infection.

Many counts were recorded for this clonotype. The J gene is TRBJ1-1, the V gene TRBV13; the match to TRBD1 covers 7 bases. This CDR3 has 15 residues. J gave up 5 bases and V 5 bases, and 11 bases lay outside the gene matches. Germline CDR1 reads PRHDT; CDR2 reads FYEKMQ (reference sequence). This CDR3 is CASSAQGRGETEAFF. The CDR3 coding sequence is TGTGCCAGCAGCGCCCAGGGCAGGGGGGAAACTGAAGCTTTCTTT.

Comment on this clonotype: The missing conserved phenylalanine or tryptophan at the end of this CDR3 makes a read error likely. The chain uses TRBV12-3 or TRBV12-4 and TRBJ2-7, with D perhaps matching TRBD1 (6 bases). This CDR3 has 13 amino acids. The CDR3 loop is CASSLKDSYEQYS. The CDR3 bases are TGTGCGAGCAGTTTGAAGGACAGCTACGAGCAGTACTCC.

In regard to this clonotype: Sequence at one end of the junction differs from germline and may be a read error. The V call is TRBV15, the J call TRBJ2-7; D not resolved. This CDR3 spans 15 amino acids. Per germline, CDR1 LNHNV and CDR2 YYDKDF (reference sequence). The chain's CDR3 is CATSRDDNYLYEQYF. CDR3 in DNA: TGTGCCACCAGCAGAGATGACAATTACCTCTACGAGCAGTATTTC.

Turning to this clonotype: The conserved closing phenylalanine or tryptophan is absent in this CDR3, likely reflecting a read error. The chain uses TRBV9 and TRBJ2-3, with unresolved D. CDR1 and CDR2 (germline): SGDLS, YYNGEE. Trimming cost V 3 bases and J 0 bases, with 5 bases left between them. This CDR3 spans 13 amino acids. The CDR3 region has the DNA TGTGCCAGCAGCGCGGGTAGCACAGATACGCAGTATTTA. As protein: CASSAGSTDTQYL.

This clonotype was seen many times. This chain uses TRBV10-2 with TRBJ1-4, with D perhaps matching TRBD1 (5 bases). The length of the CDR3 is 13 residues. Germline CDR1 WSHSY, CDR2 SAAADI. Trimming pared 5 bases from V and 8 bases from J, leaving 12 bases between. CDR3 nucleotides: TGCGCCAGCAGTCCGGGACGGTCGGAAAAACTGTTTTTT. Translation: CASSPGRSEKLFF.

To note about this clonotype: The junction departs from the called germline gene at one end, perhaps through a read error. The chain uses TRBV11-2 and TRBJ2-5; no firm D call. CDR1 and CDR2 from the germline V gene are SGHAT and FQNNGV. The CDR3 totals 16 residues. CDR3 DNA: TGTGTCAGCAGCAGGCGGTTGGTTGGAAGACGAGAGACCCAGTACTTC. It codes for CVSSRRLVGRRETQYF.

This clonotype was counted at least ten times. The chain has TRBV6-1 and TRBJ2-2, with D maybe TRBD1 (6 bases). The V end lost 8 bases, the J end lost 0 bases, and 10 bases lay between the germline ends. Germline CDR1 reads MNHNS; CDR2 reads SASEGT. The CDR3 runs to 14 residues. In DNA, the CDR3 is TGTGCCAGCCTAGGACAGCCGAACACCGGGGAGCTGTTTTTT. Translating it yields CASLGQPNTGELFF.

Notes on this clonotype: Without the conserved terminal phenylalanine or tryptophan, this CDR3 likely stems from a read error. The chain recombines TRBV7-9 with TRBJ2-3; no reliable D call. The CDR3 runs to 15 residues. Germline V CDR1 and CDR2: SEHNR, FQNEAQ (reference sequence). Trimming took off 1 base at V and 2 bases at J, with 10 bases between the two ends. The CDR3 DNA reads TGTGCCAGCAGCTTAGGTGCGGTCCCCACAGATACGCAGTATCTT. Translation: CASSLGAVPTDTQYL.

A note on this clonotype: One junction end does not reproduce the germline sequence, and a read error may be involved. The chain combines TRBV6-5 with TRBJ2-7; 10 bases fit TRBD2. The CDR3 is 15 residues long. Per germline, CDR1 MNHEY and CDR2 SVGAGI. The CDR3 loop is CVSTYRASGGYEQYF. The CDR3 nucleotides read TGTGTCAGCACTTATCGGGCTAGCGGGGGCTACGAGCAGTACTTC.

This clonotype appeared a single time. The rearrangement links TRBV28 to TRBJ2-7, with D possibly being TRBD1 or TRBD2 (6 bases each). The CDR3 totals 11 residues. Germline assignment: CDR1 MDHEN and CDR2 SYDVKM. V lost 10 bases, J lost 6 bases, and 13 bases lay in between. Here the CDR3 reads CATRGAPEQYF. The CDR3 DNA sequence: TGTGCCACGAGGGGGGCACCCGAGCAGTACTTC.

The sample holds many counts of this clonotype. The CDR3 sequence is CASSFGGAYEQYF. The CDR3 DNA sequence: TGTGCCAGCAGCTTCGGGGGAGCTTACGAGCAGTACTTC. J is TRBJ2-7 and V is TRBV7-9; weak D call: TRBD2 (6 bases). V was trimmed by 3 bases and J by 4 bases, leaving 10 bases between them. Germline loops: CDR1 SEHNR, CDR2 FQNEAQ (reference sequence). CDR3 size: 13 residues.

To note about this clonotype: Germline is not matched at one junction end, which may reflect a read error. The gene calls are TRBV13 and TRBJ1-2, with D perhaps matching TRBD1 (5 bases). CDR1 and CDR2 from the germline V gene are PRHDT and FYEKMQ (reference sequence). The CDR3 spans 15 residues. This chain's CDR3 is CASSGRGRDFCGYTF. As DNA, the CDR3 is TGTGCCAGCAGCGGCCGGGGCAGGGATTTCTGTGGCTATACCTTC.

To note about this clonotype: The missing conserved phenylalanine or tryptophan at the end of this CDR3 makes a read error likely. The J gene is TRBJ2-3, the V gene TRBV29-1; 9 positions match TRBD2. The CDR3 length is 15 residues. CDR1 SQVTM and CDR2 ANQGSEA come from the germline V gene. For the CDR3, the DNA is TGCAGTGTTGAGCTGCTAGCGGGGACCACAGATACGCAGTATTAT. Amino acids: CSVELLAGTTDTQYY.